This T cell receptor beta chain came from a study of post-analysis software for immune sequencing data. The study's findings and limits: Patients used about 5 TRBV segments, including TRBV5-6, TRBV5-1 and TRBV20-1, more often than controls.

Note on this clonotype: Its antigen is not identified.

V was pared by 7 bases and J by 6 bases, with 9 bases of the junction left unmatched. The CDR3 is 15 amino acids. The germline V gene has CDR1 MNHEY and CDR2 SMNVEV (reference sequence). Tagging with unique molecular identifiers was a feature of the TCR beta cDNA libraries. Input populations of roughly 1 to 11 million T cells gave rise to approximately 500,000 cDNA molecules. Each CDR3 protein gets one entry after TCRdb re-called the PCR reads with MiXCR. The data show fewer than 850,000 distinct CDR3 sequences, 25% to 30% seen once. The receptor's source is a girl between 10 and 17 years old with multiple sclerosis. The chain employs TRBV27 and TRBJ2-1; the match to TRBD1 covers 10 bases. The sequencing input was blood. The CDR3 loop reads CASIRAGTGVNEQFF. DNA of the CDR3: TGTGCCAGCATCCGAGCCGGGACAGGGGTCAATGAGCAGTTCTTC.